These 30 T cell receptor beta chains were all obtained from the same sample, sequenced in a study of immune characterization of retroperitoneal liposarcoma. MiXCR, applied by TCRdb to the PCR reads, yields one record per CDR3 protein. This table holds under 11,000 distinct CDR3 sequences, around 30% found once. Input material: tumor tissue. The origin of the receptors is a male donor with retroperitoneal liposarcoma.

The V gene is TRBV6-1, the J gene TRBJ2-1, with D perhaps matching TRBD2 (6 bases). The closer fit of TRBJ2-7 to the DNA end suggests the J call may be wrong. Per germline, CDR1 MNHNS and CDR2 SASEGT. The CDR3 totals 13 residues. The chain's CDR3 is CASSRTDYYEQYF. The CDR3 bases are TGTGCCAGCAGTAGGACGGACTACTACGAGCAGTACTTC.

By sample share, this clonotype is medium-sized. The chain has TRBV6-1 and TRBJ2-6; D gene uncertain. The CDR3 covers 14 residues. Germline lookup yields CDR1 MNHNS and CDR2 SASEGT. The V and J ends lost 5 bases and 1 base respectively, with 6 bases between them. Written as DNA, the CDR3 is TGTGCCAGCAGTCCCCTTTCTGGGGCCAACGTCCTGACTTTC. Amino acid sequence: CASSPLSGANVLTF.

This chain joins TRBV7-2 and TRBJ2-3; D is tentatively TRBD1 or TRBD2 (6 bases each). Germline CDR1 and CDR2: SGHTA and FQGNSA. The CDR3 runs 15 residues. Trimming took off 7 bases at V and 10 bases at J, with 24 bases between the two ends. The CDR3 is CASIHLGERGDAQYF. In DNA, the CDR3 is TGTGCCAGCATCCACCTGGGAGAGAGGGGGGATGCGCAGTATTTT.

The rearrangement links TRBV7-2 to TRBJ2-4; D gene ambiguous. The end of the DNA aligns better with TRBJ2-7, so the J call may be wrong. CDR1 SGHTA and CDR2 FQGNSA come from the germline V gene. This CDR3 spans 12 amino acids. In DNA, the CDR3 is TGTGCCAGCAGCTTGACTCGTTACGAGCAGTACTTC. It translates to CASSLTRYEQYF.

This clonotype qualifies as large (0.1 to 1%). V is TRBV6-1 and J is TRBJ2-3, with a possible D match to TRBD1 (6 bases). This CDR3 contains 16 residues. Trimming removed 0 bases from V and 1 base from J, with 11 bases in between. Germline V gives CDR1 MNHNS, CDR2 SASEGT. The CDR3 region has the DNA TGTGCCAGCAGTGAAGCACAGGGATGGGGCACAGATACGCAGTATTTT. As protein: CASSEAQGWGTDTQYF.

This clonotype was recorded a few times. The chain couples TRBV27 to TRBJ2-2; maybe TRBD1 (6 bases). The germline gives CDR1 MNHEY, CDR2 SMNVEV (reference sequence). The CDR3 runs 15 residues. V gave up 2 bases and J gave up 7 bases, with 14 bases separating them. The CDR3 sequence: CASSLERQGSGELFF. The CDR3 region has the DNA TGTGCCAGCAGTTTAGAACGGCAGGGGAGCGGGGAGCTGTTTTTT.

This clonotype is medium-sized in the sample. The chain links TRBV7-8 to TRBJ2-1, with no clear D. The CDR3 is 12 residues long. Trimming cost V 1 base and J 9 bases, with 7 bases left between them. The germline gives CDR1 SGHVS, CDR2 FQNEAQ. This CDR3 reads CASSLDGPEQFF. Written as DNA, the CDR3 is TGTGCCAGCAGCTTAGACGGGCCTGAGCAGTTCTTC.

The CDR3 sequence is CASSGGGVGRQETQYF. CDR3 coding DNA: TGTGCCAGCAGTGGGGGAGGGGTCGGGAGGCAGGAGACCCAGTACTTC. The rearrangement links TRBV6-1 to TRBJ2-1, with 7 bases aligning to TRBD2. The J call may be faulty, since TRBJ2-5 better matches the DNA end. The CDR3 contains 16 residues. CDR1 is MNHNS, CDR2 SASEGT, per germline.

The rearrangement joins TRBV6-1 to TRBJ1-2; D possibly corresponds to TRBD1 (5 bases). The CDR3 has 15 residues. With 0 bases removed from V and 8 bases from J, the gap between germline ends came to 16 bases. In germline, CDR1 is MNHNS, CDR2 SASEGT. As DNA, the CDR3 is TGTGCCAGCAGTGAAGCGATGAGGGACCCTATCGGCTACACCTTC. It translates to CASSEAMRDPIGYTF.

V and J are TRBV10-1 and TRBJ2-1; D tentatively reads TRBD1 or TRBD2 (5 bases each). The CDR3 is 16 amino acids. Trimming took 0 bases from V and 2 from J, leaving 11 bases between them. Germline V gene sequence: CDR1 WNHNN, CDR2 SYGVQD (reference sequence). The CDR3 region has the DNA TGCGCCAGCAGTGAGTCTCGAGGGGCGGCCTACAATGAGCAGTTCTTC. Its protein is CASSESRGAAYNEQFF.

This clonotype is medium-sized (0.01 to 0.1%) by share. The V and J genes are TRBV12-3 or TRBV12-4 and TRBJ2-5, with 8 bases matching TRBD2. The length of the CDR3 is 13 residues. The V gene end was trimmed by 7 bases and the J gene end by 1 base; junction bases not matched to a gene: 2. The CDR3 region is CASKAGAQETQYF. The CDR3 DNA sequence: TGTGCCAGCAAAGCGGGAGCCCAAGAGACCCAGTACTTC.

This clonotype has a count of ten or more. Here the CDR3 reads CASSEVHSGGSANEQYF. CDR3 sequence (DNA): TGTGCCAGCAGTGAAGTGCATAGCGGGGGGTCAGCTAATGAGCAGTACTTC. J is TRBJ2-5 and V is TRBV6-1, with 10 bases that match TRBD2. The J segment lost 11 bases and the V segment lost 1 base, leaving 16 bases of the junction unmatched. This CDR3 has 17 amino acids. Per the germline V gene, CDR1 is MNHNS and CDR2 is SASEGT.

By share of the sample, this clonotype is medium-sized. This chain connects TRBV7-2 to TRBJ2-1; TRBD2 matches 10 bases. The J segment lost 10 bases and the V segment lost 2 bases, leaving 11 bases of the junction unmatched. The germline V gene encodes CDR1 SGHTA and CDR2 FQGNSA. This CDR3 contains 16 residues. CDR3 amino acids: CASSLKGGTSDYEQFF. The CDR3 DNA is TGTGCCAGCAGCTTAAAGGGAGGGACTAGCGACTACGAGCAGTTCTTC.

This clonotype is medium-sized. The V gene is TRBV7-9, the J gene TRBJ2-5, with D maybe TRBD2 (7 bases). The CDR3 consists of 15 residues. CDR1 is SEHNR and CDR2 is FQNEAQ in the germline V gene (reference sequence). The V end lost 6 bases, the J end lost 5 bases, and 19 bases lay between the germline ends. The DNA for the CDR3 is TGTGCCAGCAGTAAAGGGGGGGCTTTCAAGGAGACCCAGTACTTC. It codes for CASSKGGAFKETQYF. The entire variable domain, with the rest obtained from reference TRBV7-9 and TRBJ2-5, is as follows: DTGVSQNPRHKITKRGQNVTFRCDPISEHNRLYWYRQTLGQGPEFLTYFQNEAQLEKSRLLSDRFSAERPKGSFSTLEIQRTEQGDSAMYLCASSKGGAFKETQYFGPGTRLLVL.

Many counts were recorded for this clonotype. This rearrangement joins TRBV7-6 to TRBJ2-7; D is undetermined. CDR1 is SGHVS, CDR2 FNYEAQ, per germline. V shed 0 bases and J shed 2 bases, with 14 bases lying between them. The CDR3 totals 16 residues. As DNA, the CDR3 is TGTGCCAGCAGCTTAGCGTTAGGCGGCCGTCCCTACGAGCAGTACTTC. It yields the protein CASSLALGGRPYEQYF. Looking up the rest from reference TRBV7-6 and TRBJ2-7 gives the full variable domain: GAGVSQSPRYKVTKRGQDVALRCDPISGHVSLYWYRQALGQGPEFLTYFNYEAQQDKSGLPNDRFSAERPEGSISTLTIQRTEQRDSAMYRCASSLALGGRPYEQYFGPGTRLTVT.

The chain links TRBV10-2 to TRBJ2-2; D is possibly TRBD2 (6 bases). The length of the CDR3 is 16 residues. V was pared by 0 bases and J by 1 base, with 9 bases between. Germline V lookup: CDR1 WSHSY, CDR2 SAAADI. The CDR3 spells CASSESGSGNTGELFF. CDR3 nucleotides: TGCGCCAGCAGTGAGTCGGGTAGCGGGAACACCGGGGAGCTGTTTTTT.

This clonotype is classed as medium-sized (0.01 to 0.1%). The chain couples TRBV6-1 to TRBJ2-1, with TRBD2 matching over 9 bases. Germline V lookup: CDR1 MNHNS, CDR2 SASEGT. This CDR3 has 14 residues. With 5 bases clipped from V and 7 bases from J, the junction kept 6 bases outside the gene matches. The CDR3 DNA is TGTGCCAGCAGTACTAGCGGGCTAGGGAATGAGCAGTTCTTC. Protein product: CASSTSGLGNEQFF.

This clonotype was seen a few times. The chain carries TRBV7-2 and TRBJ1-1; D is unclear. CDR1 and CDR2 (germline): SGHTA, FQGNSA. V was clipped by 6 bases and J by 3 bases, with 14 bases between them. The length of the CDR3 is 14 residues. This CDR3 is CASRLGARDTEAFF. CDR3 DNA sequence: TGTGCCAGCAGGTTGGGAGCACGGGACACTGAAGCTTTCTTT.

This clonotype came up once. The chain uses TRBV6-1 and TRBJ2-2; either TRBD1 or TRBD2 may supply D (6 bases each). Trimming cost V 6 bases and J 6 bases, with 11 bases left between them. Germline V CDR1 and CDR2: MNHNS, SASEGT. The length of the CDR3 is 13 residues. CDR3 bases: TGTGCCAGCAGCCGTGGGGGGCCCGGGGAGCTGTTTTTT. Its translation is CASSRGGPGELFF.

This clonotype was seen more than once but under ten times. J is TRBJ2-1 and V is TRBV10-3; 11 nucleotides align to TRBD1. Germline CDR1 ENHRY, CDR2 SYGVKD. The CDR3 consists of 20 residues. V shed 3 bases, J shed 10 bases, and the junction held 23 bases outside the gene matches. CDR3 DNA: TGTGCCATCAGTGACAGTTCAGGAGGACAGGGGGCACCTAGCTCCTACGAGCAGTTCTTC. It yields the protein CAISDSSGGQGAPSSYEQFF.

This clonotype was seen only a few times. The V gene is TRBV6-1, the J gene TRBJ2-3, with 13 bases aligning to TRBD2. V gave up 5 bases and J gave up 8 bases; unmatched junction bases: 10. Looked up from germline, CDR1 is MNHNS and CDR2 is SASEGT. The CDR3 covers 16 residues. The CDR3 loop is CASSYHRTSGGLTQYF. CDR3 sequence (DNA): TGTGCCAGCAGTTACCATCGGACTAGCGGGGGACTTACGCAGTATTTT.

This clonotype was counted at least ten times. This sequence joins TRBV12-3 or TRBV12-4 and TRBJ2-1; possible D gene TRBD1, 9 bases. The CDR3 length is 14 residues. The V and J ends lost 11 bases and 10 bases respectively, with 24 bases between them. The CDR3 DNA is TGTGCCGGACACAGGGGGCGGGGGGCGTACGAGCAGTTCTTC. It codes for CAGHRGRGAYEQFF.

There are a few counts of this clonotype. V and J are TRBV7-6 and TRBJ1-2; a possible D gene is TRBD1 (5 bases). The CDR3 sequence is 14 residues long. Trimming removed 4 bases from V and 4 bases from J, with 13 bases in between. Germline values: CDR1 SGHVS, CDR2 FNYEAQ. This CDR3 is CASSSPDTSYGYTF. The CDR3 coding sequence is TGTGCCAGCAGCTCCCCGGACACGAGCTATGGCTACACCTTC.

This clonotype was observed a handful of times. The chain is built from TRBV12-3 or TRBV12-4 and TRBJ2-3; no definite D call. Trimming removed 2 bases from V and 5 bases from J, with 2 bases in between. The CDR3 is 11 residues long. Here the CDR3 DNA reads TGTGCCAGCAGTTTAAGAGATACGCAGTATTTT. It specifies CASSLRDTQYF.

The chain carries TRBV6-6 and TRBJ1-6; no definite D call. CDR3 size: 14 residues. Germline-derived CDR1 and CDR2 are MNHNY and SVGAGI (reference sequence). Trimming removed 5 bases from V and 7 bases from J, with 12 bases in between. The CDR3 DNA reads TGTGCCAGCAGTGCTCTCAGAGGCAATTCACCCCTCCACTTT. Its translation: CASSALRGNSPLHF.

This clonotype is judged medium-sized. The chain couples TRBV6-1 to TRBJ2-5; perhaps TRBD1 as D (6 bases). This CDR3 region has 15 residues. Germline V gives CDR1 MNHNS, CDR2 SASEGT. Between the trimmed V and J ends, which lost 4 bases and 4 bases, there was a span of 16 bases. This chain's CDR3 is CASSALQGLRETQYF. The CDR3, as DNA: TGTGCCAGCAGTGCCCTACAGGGTTTGAGAGAGACCCAGTACTTC.

This clonotype was found a few times. This chain connects TRBV7-6 to TRBJ1-5; D gene ambiguous. The V gene's germline CDR1 is SGHVS and CDR2 FNYEAQ. V was trimmed by 8 bases and J by 2 bases, leaving 13 bases between them. The length of the CDR3 is 14 residues. Here the CDR3 DNA reads TGTGCCAGCGGGGAGGGCAGTGGCAATCAGCCCCAGCATTTT. Translated, it gives CASGEGSGNQPQHF.

Worth noting for this clonotype: This sequence may be a read error, since a much larger clone differs from it by one base. This chain joins TRBV7-3 and TRBJ2-1, with 9 bases lining up with TRBD1. TRBJ2-7 explains the end of the DNA better; the J call may be wrong. Germline assignment: CDR1 SGHTA and CDR2 FQGTGA. The CDR3 sequence is 13 residues long. Here the CDR3 reads CASNRGRNSEQYF. DNA of the CDR3: TGTGCCAGCAACAGGGGGCGTAATTCCGAGCAGTACTTC.

This rearrangement joins TRBV6-2 or TRBV6-3 to TRBJ1-1; D unresolved. Germline V lookup: CDR1 MNHEY, CDR2 SVGEGT. The V end was cut by 6 bases, the J end by 0 bases, with 17 bases between. This CDR3 has 16 amino acids. The CDR3 nucleotides are TGTGCCAGCAGCTCGAGAGGGTCGACGTTGAACACTGAAGCTTTCTTT. The encoded protein is CASSSRGSTLNTEAFF.

V and J are TRBV7-8 and TRBJ1-1, with D hard to call. Looked up from germline, CDR1 is SGHVS and CDR2 is FQNEAQ. The V and J ends lost 1 base and 3 bases respectively, with 3 bases between them. The length of the CDR3 is 12 residues. The CDR3 DNA sequence: TGTGCCAGCAGCTTAGAGGACACTGAAGCTTTCTTT. Translation: CASSLEDTEAFF. The variable domain in full, completed from reference TRBV7-8 and TRBJ1-1, reads GAGVSQSPRYKVAKRGQDVALRCDPISGHVSLFWYQQALGQGPEFLTYFQNEAQLDKSGLPSDRFFAERPEGSVSTLKIQRTQQEDSAVYLCASSLEDTEAFFGQGTRLTVV.